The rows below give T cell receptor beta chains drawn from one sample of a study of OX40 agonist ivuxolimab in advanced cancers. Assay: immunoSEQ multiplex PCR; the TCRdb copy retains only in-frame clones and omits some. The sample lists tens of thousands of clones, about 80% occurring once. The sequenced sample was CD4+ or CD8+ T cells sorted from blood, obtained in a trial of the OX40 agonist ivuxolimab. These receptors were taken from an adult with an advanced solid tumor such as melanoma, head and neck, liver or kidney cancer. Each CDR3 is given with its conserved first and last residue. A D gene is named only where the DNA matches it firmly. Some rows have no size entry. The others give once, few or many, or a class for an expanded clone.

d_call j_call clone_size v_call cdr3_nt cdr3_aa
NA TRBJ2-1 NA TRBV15 TGTGCCACCAGCAGAGATGGTCCCTATAATGAGCAGTTCTTC CATSRDGPYNEQFF
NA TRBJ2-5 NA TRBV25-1 TGTGCCAGCAGAGAAGAGTTGGGGACCCAGTACTTC CASREELGTQYF
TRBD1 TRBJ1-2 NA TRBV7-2 TGTGCCAGCAGCTCCTCCGGGACAGGGGACTATGGCTACACCTTC CASSSSGTGDYGYTF
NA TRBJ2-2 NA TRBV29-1 TGCAGCGGTGGGCTATCCACCGGGGAGCTGTTTTTT CSGGLSTGELFF
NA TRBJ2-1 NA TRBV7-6 TGTGCCAGCAGCTTAGAAGGGGCAGCGGAGCAGTTCTTC CASSLEGAAEQFF
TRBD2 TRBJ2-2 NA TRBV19 TGTGCCAGTAGTCCTAGCGGGTACGGGGAGCTGTTTTTT CASSPSGYGELFF
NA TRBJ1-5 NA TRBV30 TGTGCCTGGAGTGGGTCAGGGAGAAGCAATCAGCCCCAGCATTTT CAWSGSGRSNQPQHF
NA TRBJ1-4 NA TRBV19 TGTGCCAGTAGTATACCGGGGACAAGGACCCCAGAAAAACTGTTTTTT CASSIPGTRTPEKLFF
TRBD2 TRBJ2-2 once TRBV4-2 TGTGCCAGCAGCTCCCCGGCGGGGGGTACGAACACCGGGGAGCTGTTTTTT CASSSPAGGTNTGELFF
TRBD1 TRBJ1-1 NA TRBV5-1 TGCGCCAGCAGCTTGGCCCCAGGGGGATATACTGAAGCTTTCTTT CASSLAPGGYTEAFF
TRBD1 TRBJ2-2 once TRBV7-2 TGTGCCAGCAGCCGCCCGGGACAGGGGAACACCGGGGAGCTGTTTTTT CASSRPGQGNTGELFF
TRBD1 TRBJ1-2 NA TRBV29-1 TGCAGCGTCCTAACCCCCCCACCCCCCGACAGGGTCCATGGCTACACCTTC CSVLTPPPPDRVHGYTF
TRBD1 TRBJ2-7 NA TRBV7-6 TGTGCCAGCAGCTTCGGAACAGGGGGTTACGAGCAGTACTTC CASSFGTGGYEQYF
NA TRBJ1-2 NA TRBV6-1 TGTGCCAGCAGCGGATGGACAGTCTCTGGCTACACCTTC CASSGWTVSGYTF
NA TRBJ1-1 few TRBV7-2 TGTGCCAGCAGCTTAGAGTTGTACACTGAAGCTTTCTTT CASSLELYTEAFF
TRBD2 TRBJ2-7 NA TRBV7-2 TGTGCCAGCAGCGTAGTAGCGGGTCTCTCCTACGAGCAGTACTTC CASSVVAGLSYEQYF
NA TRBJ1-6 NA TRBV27 TGTGCCAGCAGTTTCGGGGGCGCCCCTTCACCCCTCCACTTT CASSFGGAPSPLHF
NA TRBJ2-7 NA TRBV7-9 TGTGCCAGCAGCCGTACAGGGAAGACCCACGAGCAGTACTTC CASSRTGKTHEQYF
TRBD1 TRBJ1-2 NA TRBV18 TGTGCCAGCTCACCATTCCGGGACAGTGGGACCGCTTCCTATGGCTACACCTTC CASSPFRDSGTASYGYTF
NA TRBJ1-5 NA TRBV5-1 TGCGCCCTTTGGGGGGGTGGCCAGGGTCTCAATCAGCCCCAGCATTTT CALWGGGQGLNQPQHF
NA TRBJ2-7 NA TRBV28 TGTGCCAGCAGTTTAGATCTGGATCCATCCTACGAGCAGTACTTC CASSLDLDPSYEQYF
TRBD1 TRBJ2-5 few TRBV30 TGTGCCTGGAGTAATGACAGGGGAGAGACCCAGTACTTC CAWSNDRGETQYF
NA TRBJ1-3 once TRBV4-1 TGCGCCAGCAGCCAAGAAATGCGGGGCCCTGGAAACACCATATATTTT CASSQEMRGPGNTIYF
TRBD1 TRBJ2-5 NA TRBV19 TGTGCCAGTAGCTCGACAGGGTGGGAGACCCAGTACTTC CASSSTGWETQYF
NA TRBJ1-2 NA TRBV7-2 TGTGCCAGCAGCTTTGTGACAGTAAACTATGGCTACACCTTC CASSFVTVNYGYTF
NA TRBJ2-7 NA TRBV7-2 TGTGCCAGCAGCTATTCCTCCTACGAGCAGTACTTC CASSYSSYEQYF
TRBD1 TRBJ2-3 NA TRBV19 TGTGCCAGTAGTATATCAGGGGGTAGGGCAGATACGCAGTATTTT CASSISGGRADTQYF